This T cell receptor (beta chain) originates from a study of blood T cell repertoires in COVID-19. Study in general: Samples came from the United States, Italy and Spain, spanning acute and convalescent COVID-19. The analysed material was cDNA or gDNA that came from T cells, B-cell-depleted T cells, or PBMCs.

Germline V gene data show CDR1 as MNHEY and CDR2 as SVGEGT. CDR3 length: 16 amino acids. The J segment lost 3 bases and the V segment lost 2 bases, leaving 9 bases of the junction unmatched. Per the study methods: Reference gene primers were amplified, and this amplification served to estimate nucleated cell counts. TCRdb's copy holds only in-frame clones and misses some; the assay was immunoSEQ multiplex PCR. That table supplies the V and J calls and clone size; D and trimming were determined from the DNA. The profile shows some 150,000 clones, approximately 86% of them singletons. This receptor was obtained from a woman aged 60 to 75 with acute or convalescent COVID-19. The rearrangement links TRBV6-2 or TRBV6-3 to TRBJ1-2; 7 nucleotides line up with TRBD1. The sample consisted of peripheral blood. The CDR3 coding sequence is TGTGCCAGCAGTTACACACTACAGGGGTTCGACTATGGCTACACCTTC. Its translation is CASSYTLQGFDYGYTF.